This T cell receptor beta chain was recovered during a study of T-cell memory formation after mild COVID-19. Regarding the study as a whole: Some SARS-CoV-2-responding clones were already detected in memory before infection. The main location of contracting CD4+ clones was CM and EM, and that of contracting CD8+ clones was EMRA. Later expanders leaned toward CD4+, whereas clones contracting from day 15 to 85 were balanced CD4/CD8.

5'RACE primed from the constant segment yielded TCR alpha and TCR beta cDNA libraries bearing sample barcodes and UMIs. TCRdb passed the 5' RACE reads through MiXCR, listing each CDR3 protein once. The table records some 130,000 distinct CDR3 sequences, approximately 5.9% of them present only once. Trimming pared 0 bases from V and 1 base from J, leaving 7 bases between. The length of the CDR3 is 14 residues. In germline, CDR1 is SGHRS, CDR2 YFSETQ. This clonotype was detected a few times. What it binds is unknown. This clonotype originated in an adult woman who had mild COVID-19 (a few samples of this study predate the infection). Cell type and time point are not known. Material for sequencing was PBMCs or a T cell subset sorted from them (not recorded which). The J gene is TRBJ1-1, the V gene TRBV5-1; no clear D. The CDR3: CASSLVGQNTEAFF. The CDR3 DNA reads as TGCGCCAGCAGCTTGGTAGGGCAGAACACTGAAGCTTTCTTT.